The clone carrying this TCR beta chain was picked up many times. The antigen is unknown. The data derive from a study of response to subunit inactivated influenza vaccine. Notes on the study in general: Authors suggested each seasonal influenza vaccination recruits few new T cells.

TCRdb processed the RT-PCR reads anew with MiXCR; each CDR3 protein has one entry. The sample yields 650,000 to 700,000 distinct CDR3 sequences, approximately 14% seen once. The length of the CDR3 is 13 residues. V gave up 6 bases and J gave up 2 bases, with 11 bases separating them. The V gene's germline CDR1 is MNHEY and CDR2 SVGAGI. Sequencing used PBMCs from blood, obtained less than 13 days after vaccination. V gene TRBV6-5 combines with J gene TRBJ2-7; unclear D gene. The TCR was taken from a man aged 50 to 59 who received an inactivated influenza vaccine. The CDR3 is CASSYQPTYEQYF. CDR3 nucleotides: TGTGCCAGCAGCTACCAACCTACCTACGAGCAGTACTTC.